Listed below are T cell receptor beta chains from one sample, sequenced in a study of blood T cell repertoires in COVID-19. Only in-frame clones appear in the TCRdb table, and some are missing; sequencing was by immunoSEQ multiplex PCR. The sample contains around 140,000 clones, approximately 80% of which appear only once. Input material: PBMCs or T cells enriched from blood (not recorded which). Receptor source: a woman aged 45 to 65 who had recovered from COVID-19. The CDR3 runs from the conserved cysteine through the conserved F or W. The D gene is left open where the match is weak. A row's size may be missing; if present it is once, few, many or a size class.

TRBV6-6	.	TRBJ1-2	once	TGTGCCAGCAGTCTTCGGGGGAACTATGGCTACACCTTC	CASSLRGNYGYTF
TRBV7-9	.	TRBJ2-5	.	TGTGCCAGCAGCTTGAGGGGAGGGGGGACCCAAGAGACCCAGTACTTC	CASSLRGGGTQETQYF
TRBV5-8	TRBD1	TRBJ1-5	.	TGTGCCAGCAGCTTCGCAGGGGGACAGCCCCAGCATTTT	CASSFAGGQPQHF
TRBV10-3	TRBD2	TRBJ2-7	.	TGTGCCATCAGTGGGGGAGGAAGGGAGGGCGACGAGCAGTACTTC	CAISGGGREGDEQYF
TRBV7-2	.	TRBJ2-3	few	TGTGCCAGCAGCTTAGCGCCACAGATCACAGATACGCAGTATTTT	CASSLAPQITDTQYF
TRBV6-5	TRBD1	TRBJ1-2	once	TGTGCCAGCAGACCCGGACAGGGCGGGTACACCTTC	CASRPGQGGYTF
TRBV5-1	TRBD2	TRBJ2-1	.	TGCGCCAGCAGCTTGATCCCCGGGGGGTCCTTACGCAATGAGCAGTTCTTC	CASSLIPGGSLRNEQFF
TRBV6-5	TRBD1	TRBJ1-4	.	TGTGCCAGCAGTCCCGGGACAGGGGGTAATGAAAAACTGTTTTTT	CASSPGTGGNEKLFF
TRBV7-2	TRBD2	TRBJ2-7	.	TGTGCCAGCACCCGCGGGGGGCGTTCAGTCGAGCAGTACTTC	CASTRGGRSVEQYF
TRBV6-2/TRBV6-3	.	TRBJ1-1	.	TGTGCCAGCAGTTATGAAGGGGACACTGAAGCTTTCTTT	CASSYEGDTEAFF
TRBV5-4	.	TRBJ1-2	.	TGTGCCAGCAGCGCTGGACAGAGTAACTATGGCTACACCTTC	CASSAGQSNYGYTF
TRBV2	.	TRBJ1-1	few	TGTGCCAGCAGTGAAGGCCTGGCGAGGACTGAAGCTTTCTTT	CASSEGLARTEAFF
TRBV16	.	TRBJ1-2	.	TGTGCCAGCAGCCAAGGGGAGAGGACCTATGGCTACACCTTC	CASSQGERTYGYTF
TRBV10-3	TRBD1	TRBJ1-3	.	TGTGCCATCAGTGAGTCGGGACAGTTCTTCTCTGGAAACACCATATATTTT	CAISESGQFFSGNTIYF
TRBV18	.	TRBJ1-4	.	TGTGCCAGCTCACCGGATAGGGGCAGTTATCTTAATGAAAAACTGTTTTTT	CASSPDRGSYLNEKLFF
TRBV7-8	TRBD1	TRBJ1-1	.	TGTGCCAGCAGCCTAGCAGGGGGGGGCCGGGTGACTGAAGCTTTCTTT	CASSLAGGGRVTEAFF
TRBV19	.	TRBJ1-1	medium-sized	TGTGCCAGTAGTGCCGCCCCTCGGGTGACCGTGAACACTGAAGCTTTCTTT	CASSAAPRVTVNTEAFF
TRBV11-2	.	TRBJ2-3	few	TGTGCCAGCAGCTTTACTGGACAGAATACGCAGTATTTT	CASSFTGQNTQYF
TRBV7-2	.	TRBJ1-4	few	TGTGCCAGCAGCTTAGCTGGAGCAGGGATATATGAAAAACTGTTTTTT	CASSLAGAGIYEKLFF
TRBV4-1	.	TRBJ1-6	.	TGCGCCAGCAGCCAAGGGGGTGCTCCAGGGTCACCCCTCCACTTT	CASSQGGAPGSPLHF